This TCR beta chain was found in a study of beta chain features in type 1 diabetes. Study outcomes and limitations: Comparison showed that naive, central memory and Treg TCRB repertoires appeared more similar among patients than among healthy donors.

Concerning this clone itself: Antigen: not known. Other DNA sequences in this specimen translate into the identical CDR3.

The entirety of the isolated RNA underwent reverse transcription, so expressed TCRB transcripts were sequenced. The protocol was immunoSEQ multiplex PCR, while the TCRdb copy is restricted to in-frame clones and leaves out a portion. Here the sample spans under 50,000 clones, roughly 49% being singletons. Losses at the gene ends were 3 bases for V and 7 bases for J; bases not matched to a gene: 8. The CDR3 is 16 amino acids. In germline, CDR1 is SGDLS, CDR2 YYNGEE. Blood was collected once per donor into heparin, averaging about 0.12 L. Isolation of CD4+ naive, central memory, regulatory and stem cell-like memory cells was achieved by sorting via CD45RO/CCR7/CD25/CD127/CD95/CD27. Purity above 95% was achieved in all sorted populations.

The V gene is TRBV9, the J gene TRBJ2-1; 12 bases align to TRBD2. The clonotype originates from a woman aged 18 to 35 in good health. Sequenced material: Tregs from blood. In DNA form, the CDR3 reads TGTGCCAGCAGCGCCCCCGGGACTAGCGGGCGGAATGAGCAGTTCTTC. Protein product: CASSAPGTSGRNEQFF.